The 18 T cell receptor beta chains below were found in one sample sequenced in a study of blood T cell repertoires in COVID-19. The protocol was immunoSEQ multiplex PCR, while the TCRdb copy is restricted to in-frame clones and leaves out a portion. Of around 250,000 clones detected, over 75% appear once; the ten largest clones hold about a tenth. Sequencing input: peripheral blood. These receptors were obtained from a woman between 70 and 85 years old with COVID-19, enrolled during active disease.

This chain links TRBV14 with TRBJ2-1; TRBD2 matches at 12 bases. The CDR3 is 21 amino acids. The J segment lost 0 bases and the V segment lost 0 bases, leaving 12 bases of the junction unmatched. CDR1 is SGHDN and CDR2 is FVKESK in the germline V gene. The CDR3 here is CASSQDGGLAGWGYSYNEQFF. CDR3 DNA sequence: TGTGCCAGCAGCCAAGATGGGGGACTAGCGGGTTGGGGCTACTCCTACAATGAGCAGTTCTTC.

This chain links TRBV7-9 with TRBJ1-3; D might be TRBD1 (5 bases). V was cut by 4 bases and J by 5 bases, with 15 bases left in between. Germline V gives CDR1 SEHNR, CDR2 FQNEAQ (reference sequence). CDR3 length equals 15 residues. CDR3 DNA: TGTGCCAGCAGCTCCCTTGACAGTCTGAGAAACACCATATATTTT. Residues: CASSSLDSLRNTIYF.

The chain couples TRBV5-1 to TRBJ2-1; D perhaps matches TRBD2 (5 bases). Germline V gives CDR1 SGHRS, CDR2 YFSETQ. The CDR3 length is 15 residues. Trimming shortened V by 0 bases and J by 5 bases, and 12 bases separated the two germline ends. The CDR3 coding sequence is TGCGCCAGCAGCTTGGGTGGGAGTTTAAACAATGAGCAGTTCTTC. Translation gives CASSLGGSLNNEQFF.

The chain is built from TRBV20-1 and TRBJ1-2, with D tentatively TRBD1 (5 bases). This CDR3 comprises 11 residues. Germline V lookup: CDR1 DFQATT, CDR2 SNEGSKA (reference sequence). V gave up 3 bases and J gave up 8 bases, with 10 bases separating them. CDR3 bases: TGCAGTGCTAGGGCAGGGAAGGGCTACACCTTC. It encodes CSARAGKGYTF.

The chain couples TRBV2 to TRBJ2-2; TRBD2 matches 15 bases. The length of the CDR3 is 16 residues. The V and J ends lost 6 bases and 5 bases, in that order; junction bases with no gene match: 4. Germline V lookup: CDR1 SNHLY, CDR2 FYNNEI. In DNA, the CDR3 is TGTGCCAGCAGGGGACTAGCGGGAGGCTGGACCGGGGAGCTGTTTTTT. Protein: CASRGLAGGWTGELFF.

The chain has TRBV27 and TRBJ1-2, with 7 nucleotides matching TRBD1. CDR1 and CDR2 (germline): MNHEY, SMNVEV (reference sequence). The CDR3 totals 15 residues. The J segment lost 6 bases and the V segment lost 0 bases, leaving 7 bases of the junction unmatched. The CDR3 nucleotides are TGTGCCAGCAGTTTATCGGCAGGGGGGTTAGATGGCTACACCTTC. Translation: CASSLSAGGLDGYTF.

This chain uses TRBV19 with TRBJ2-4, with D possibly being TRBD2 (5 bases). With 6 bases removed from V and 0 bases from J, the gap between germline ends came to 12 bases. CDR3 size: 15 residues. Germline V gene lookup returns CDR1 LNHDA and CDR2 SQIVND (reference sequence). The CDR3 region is CASSPPGLAKNIQYF. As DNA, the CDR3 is TGTGCCAGTAGCCCGCCAGGACTAGCCAAAAACATTCAGTACTTC.

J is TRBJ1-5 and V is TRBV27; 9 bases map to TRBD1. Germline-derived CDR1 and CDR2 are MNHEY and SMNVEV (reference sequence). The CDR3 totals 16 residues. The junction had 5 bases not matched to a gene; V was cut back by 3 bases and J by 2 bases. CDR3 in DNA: TGTGCCAGCAGTTTCACAAGGGACAGGGGCAATCAGCCCCAGCATTTT. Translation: CASSFTRDRGNQPQHF.

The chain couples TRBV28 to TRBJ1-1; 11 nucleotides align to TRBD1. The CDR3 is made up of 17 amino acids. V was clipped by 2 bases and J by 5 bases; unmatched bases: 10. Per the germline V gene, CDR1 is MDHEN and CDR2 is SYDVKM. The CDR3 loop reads CASSLIRDRGYGTEAFF. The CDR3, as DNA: TGTGCCAGCAGTTTAATCCGGGACAGGGGGTATGGTACTGAAGCTTTCTTT.

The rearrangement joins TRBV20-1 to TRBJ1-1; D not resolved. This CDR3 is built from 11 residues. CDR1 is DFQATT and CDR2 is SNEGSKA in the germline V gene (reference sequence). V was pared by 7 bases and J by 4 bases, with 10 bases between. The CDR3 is CSGYPGTEAFF. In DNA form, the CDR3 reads TGCAGTGGATACCCCGGCACTGAAGCTTTCTTT.

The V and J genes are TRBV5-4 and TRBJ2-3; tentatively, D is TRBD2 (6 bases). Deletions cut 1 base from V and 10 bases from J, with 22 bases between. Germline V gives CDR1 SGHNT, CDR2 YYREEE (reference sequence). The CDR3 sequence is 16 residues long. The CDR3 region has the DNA TGTGCCAGCAGCTTGATGTTAGGGCCTCAGCGGGCGGCGCAGTATTTT. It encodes CASSLMLGPQRAAQYF.

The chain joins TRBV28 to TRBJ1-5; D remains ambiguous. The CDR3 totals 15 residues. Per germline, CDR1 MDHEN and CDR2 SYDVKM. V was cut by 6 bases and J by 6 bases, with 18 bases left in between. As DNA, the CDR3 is TGTGCCAGCAGCCCGCCGGGTCCCGCGGCTCAGCCCCAGCATTTT. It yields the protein CASSPPGPAAQPQHF.

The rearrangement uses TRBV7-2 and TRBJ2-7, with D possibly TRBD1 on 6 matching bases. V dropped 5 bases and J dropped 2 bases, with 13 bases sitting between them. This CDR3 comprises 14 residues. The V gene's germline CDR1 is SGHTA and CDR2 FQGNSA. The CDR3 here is CASSTLQGPYEQYF. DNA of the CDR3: TGTGCCAGCAGCACGCTACAGGGTCCCTACGAGCAGTACTTC.

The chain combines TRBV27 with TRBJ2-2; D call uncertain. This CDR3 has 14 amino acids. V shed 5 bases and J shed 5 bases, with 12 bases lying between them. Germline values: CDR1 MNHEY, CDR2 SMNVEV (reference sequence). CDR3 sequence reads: CASSRSIQTGELFF. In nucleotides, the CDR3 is TGTGCCAGCAGTCGGAGTATTCAAACCGGGGAGCTGTTTTTT.

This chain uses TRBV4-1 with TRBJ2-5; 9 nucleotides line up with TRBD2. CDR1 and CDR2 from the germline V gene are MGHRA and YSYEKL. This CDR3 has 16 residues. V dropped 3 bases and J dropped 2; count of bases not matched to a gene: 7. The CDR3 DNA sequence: TGCGCCAGCAGCCACGGATCCCTAGCGGGGCAAGAGACCCAGTACTTC. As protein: CASSHGSLAGQETQYF.

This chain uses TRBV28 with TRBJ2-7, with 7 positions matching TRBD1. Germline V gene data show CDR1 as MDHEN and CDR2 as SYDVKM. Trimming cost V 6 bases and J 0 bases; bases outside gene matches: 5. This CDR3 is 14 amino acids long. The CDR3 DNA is TGTGCCAGCAGCGTGACAGGGAGCTCCTACGAGCAGTACTTC. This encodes CASSVTGSSYEQYF.

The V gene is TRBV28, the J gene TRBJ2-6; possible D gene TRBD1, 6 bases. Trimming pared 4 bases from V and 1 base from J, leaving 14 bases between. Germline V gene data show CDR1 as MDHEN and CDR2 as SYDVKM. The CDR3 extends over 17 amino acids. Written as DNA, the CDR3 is TGTGCCAGCAGTTACCCTAACAGGGCATCTGGGGCCAACGTCCTGACTTTC. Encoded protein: CASSYPNRASGANVLTF.

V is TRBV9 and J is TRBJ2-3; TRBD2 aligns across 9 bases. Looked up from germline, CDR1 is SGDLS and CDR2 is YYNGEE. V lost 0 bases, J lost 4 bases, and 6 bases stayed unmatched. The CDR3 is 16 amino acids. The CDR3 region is CASSVVAGGPPDTQYF. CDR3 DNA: TGTGCCAGCAGCGTAGTCGCGGGAGGGCCCCCAGATACGCAGTATTTT.